The rows below give T cell receptor beta chains drawn from one sample of a study of cytomegalovirus exposure and HLA in healthy donors. Libraries were prepared by immunoSEQ multiplex PCR; TCRdb keeps only in-frame clonotypes and omits some of them. This sample has 95,000 to 150,000 clones, with roughly 85% found just once. Sequences were obtained from PBMCs. The receptors were sampled from a woman in her 40s in good health and CMV-seropositive. CDR3s include the opening cysteine and the closing phenylalanine or tryptophan. The order of the fields is V gene, D gene, J gene, clone size, CDR3 protein, CDR3 DNA. D genes are given only for firm matches. A clone size is listed for some rows: how often the clone was seen (once, few, many), or a class if it is expanded.

v_gene: TRBV7-9; d_gene: -; j_gene: TRBJ2-3; abundance: -; CDR3aa: CATNSYGAGRTGTDTQYF; CDR3nt: TGTGCCACCAATAGCTATGGGGCGGGGAGGACGGGGACAGATACGCAGTATTTT
v_gene: TRBV18; d_gene: -; j_gene: TRBJ1-4; abundance: -; CDR3aa: CASSPPEGMGEKLFF; CDR3nt: TGTGCCAGCTCACCACCGGAGGGGATGGGTGAAAAACTGTTTTTT
v_gene: TRBV5-1; d_gene: -; j_gene: TRBJ2-4; abundance: -; CDR3aa: CASSAQRREAGIQYF; CDR3nt: TGCGCCAGCAGCGCCCAGCGGAGGGAGGCGGGCATTCAGTACTTC
v_gene: TRBV2; d_gene: TRBD2; j_gene: TRBJ2-4; abundance: -; CDR3aa: CASSEALAALPLAKNIQYF; CDR3nt: TGTGCCAGCAGTGAAGCGCTAGCGGCCCTTCCTCTAGCCAAAAACATTCAGTACTTC
v_gene: TRBV30; d_gene: -; j_gene: TRBJ2-7; abundance: -; CDR3aa: CAWGHTGLDEQYF; CDR3nt: TGTGCCTGGGGACACACAGGGCTGGACGAGCAGTACTTC
v_gene: TRBV7-9; d_gene: -; j_gene: TRBJ2-1; abundance: -; CDR3aa: CASSSRWVASSYNEQFF; CDR3nt: TGTGCCAGCAGCTCCCGGTGGGTAGCGAGCTCCTACAATGAGCAGTTCTTC
v_gene: TRBV6-5; d_gene: -; j_gene: TRBJ2-2; abundance: -; CDR3aa: CASSYWNRKSTGELFF; CDR3nt: TGTGCCAGCAGTTATTGGAACAGGAAGAGCACCGGGGAGCTGTTTTTT
v_gene: TRBV4-2; d_gene: -; j_gene: TRBJ1-1; abundance: -; CDR3aa: CASSQDTPGSEAFF; CDR3nt: TGTGCCAGCAGCCAAGACACCCCGGGGTCTGAAGCTTTCTTT
v_gene: TRBV19; d_gene: TRBD2; j_gene: TRBJ2-7; abundance: -; CDR3aa: CASSILVVGQGGGSAYEQYF; CDR3nt: TGTGCCAGTAGTATCCTGGTAGTAGGGCAGGGAGGCGGGAGCGCCTACGAGCAGTACTTC
v_gene: TRBV25-1; d_gene: -; j_gene: TRBJ2-1; abundance: -; CDR3aa: CASSESAGGLQNEQFF; CDR3nt: TGTGCCAGCAGTGAATCCGCAGGGGGGCTTCAGAATGAGCAGTTCTTC
v_gene: TRBV29-1; d_gene: -; j_gene: TRBJ1-2; abundance: few; CDR3aa: CSVELTAGYGYTF; CDR3nt: TGCAGCGTTGAACTGACTGCCGGCTATGGCTACACCTTC
v_gene: TRBV2; d_gene: TRBD1; j_gene: TRBJ2-3; abundance: -; CDR3aa: CASSESWDRGTYTQYF; CDR3nt: TGTGCCAGCAGTGAGAGCTGGGACAGGGGCACATATACGCAGTATTTT
v_gene: TRBV2; d_gene: TRBD2; j_gene: TRBJ2-1; abundance: -; CDR3aa: CASSSPETSGNEQFF; CDR3nt: TGTGCCAGCAGTTCTCCCGAGACTAGCGGAAATGAGCAGTTCTTC
v_gene: TRBV5-1; d_gene: TRBD1; j_gene: TRBJ1-1; abundance: -; CDR3aa: CASNTDFATGVTEAFF; CDR3nt: TGCGCCAGCAATACCGACTTTGCGACAGGGGTCACTGAAGCTTTCTTT
v_gene: TRBV9; d_gene: TRBD2; j_gene: TRBJ2-3; abundance: once; CDR3aa: CASSVSGRTDNTDTQYF; CDR3nt: TGTGCCAGCAGCGTCAGCGGGAGGACCGATAATACAGATACGCAGTATTTT
v_gene: TRBV19; d_gene: TRBD2; j_gene: TRBJ2-3; abundance: -; CDR3aa: CASSPSGSETDTQYF; CDR3nt: TGTGCCAGTAGTCCTAGCGGGAGCGAGACAGATACGCAGTATTTT
v_gene: TRBV19; d_gene: -; j_gene: TRBJ1-4; abundance: -; CDR3aa: CASKSGRVSFFEKLFF; CDR3nt: TGTGCCAGTAAATCCGGCAGGGTTTCTTTCTTTGAAAAACTGTTTTTT
v_gene: TRBV4-1; d_gene: -; j_gene: TRBJ2-7; abundance: -; CDR3aa: CASSQVLVLSVEQYF; CDR3nt: TGCGCCAGCAGCCAAGTCCTAGTTCTCTCCGTAGAGCAGTACTTC
v_gene: TRBV5-1; d_gene: -; j_gene: TRBJ1-1; abundance: -; CDR3aa: CASSFWTENTEAFF; CDR3nt: TGCGCCAGCAGCTTTTGGACAGAAAACACTGAAGCTTTCTTT
v_gene: TRBV11-2; d_gene: -; j_gene: TRBJ2-1; abundance: -; CDR3aa: CASSLVSQGEQFF; CDR3nt: TGTGCCAGCAGCTTAGTTAGCCAGGGAGAGCAGTTCTTC
v_gene: TRBV6-1; d_gene: -; j_gene: TRBJ1-1; abundance: -; CDR3aa: CASSEARNTEAFF; CDR3nt: TGTGCCAGCAGTGAGGCCCGAAACACTGAAGCTTTCTTT
v_gene: TRBV9; d_gene: -; j_gene: TRBJ1-1; abundance: few; CDR3aa: CASSGWGPGRTEAFF; CDR3nt: TGTGCCAGCAGCGGTTGGGGCCCGGGTCGGACTGAAGCTTTCTTT
v_gene: TRBV5-5; d_gene: -; j_gene: TRBJ2-2; abundance: -; CDR3aa: CASMALTNTGELFF; CDR3nt: TGTGCCAGCATGGCCTTAACGAACACCGGGGAGCTGTTTTTT
v_gene: TRBV4-1; d_gene: TRBD2; j_gene: TRBJ2-7; abundance: -; CDR3aa: CASSQEGLAGAPYEQYF; CDR3nt: TGCGCCAGCAGCCAAGAGGGACTAGCGGGAGCCCCCTACGAGCAGTACTTC
v_gene: TRBV7-9; d_gene: TRBD2; j_gene: TRBJ2-3; abundance: -; CDR3aa: CASSLTSGGADTQYF; CDR3nt: TGTGCCAGCAGCTTAACTAGCGGTGGGGCAGATACGCAGTATTTT
v_gene: TRBV14; d_gene: TRBD1; j_gene: TRBJ1-3; abundance: -; CDR3aa: CASSHRTGAGNTIYF; CDR3nt: TGTGCCAGCAGCCACCGGACAGGCGCTGGAAACACCATATATTTT
v_gene: TRBV5-1; d_gene: TRBD2; j_gene: TRBJ2-7; abundance: -; CDR3aa: CASSLLTSGSSDEQYF; CDR3nt: TGCGCCAGCAGCTTGTTGACTAGCGGGAGTAGCGACGAGCAGTACTTC
v_gene: TRBV2; d_gene: TRBD1; j_gene: TRBJ2-7; abundance: -; CDR3aa: CASSEGTGDREQYF; CDR3nt: TGTGCCAGCAGTGAAGGGACAGGGGATAGGGAGCAGTACTTC
v_gene: TRBV4-2; d_gene: -; j_gene: TRBJ2-3; abundance: -; CDR3aa: CASSQGGSGTDTQYF; CDR3nt: TGTGCCAGCAGCCAAGGGGGCTCGGGCACAGATACGCAGTATTTT
v_gene: TRBV5-1; d_gene: TRBD1; j_gene: TRBJ1-2; abundance: -; CDR3aa: CASSLAGTGVGYTF; CDR3nt: TGCGCCAGCAGCTTGGCCGGGACAGGGGTCGGCTACACCTTC
v_gene: TRBV7-9; d_gene: TRBD1; j_gene: TRBJ1-1; abundance: -; CDR3aa: CASSSWQGAYLNTEAFF; CDR3nt: TGTGCCAGCAGTAGCTGGCAGGGGGCTTACCTGAACACTGAAGCTTTCTTT
v_gene: TRBV5-1; d_gene: -; j_gene: TRBJ2-7; abundance: -; CDR3aa: CASSGLGSGYEQYF; CDR3nt: TGCGCCAGCAGCGGACTGGGTAGCGGCTACGAGCAGTACTTC
v_gene: TRBV6-5; d_gene: -; j_gene: TRBJ1-3; abundance: -; CDR3aa: CASSYSTNSGNTIYF; CDR3nt: TGTGCCAGCAGTTACTCGACAAACTCTGGAAACACCATATATTTT
v_gene: TRBV6-5; d_gene: -; j_gene: TRBJ2-3; abundance: -; CDR3aa: CASTPPGGAHTQYF; CDR3nt: TGTGCCAGCACCCCCCCGGGCGGGGCTCATACGCAGTATTTT
v_gene: TRBV5-6; d_gene: -; j_gene: TRBJ1-5; abundance: -; CDR3aa: CASSLAAGSSNQPQHF; CDR3nt: TGTGCCAGCAGCTTGGCGGCGGGGAGTAGCAATCAGCCCCAGCATTTT
v_gene: TRBV4-3; d_gene: -; j_gene: TRBJ2-3; abundance: -; CDR3aa: CASSQDITTSHTDTQYF; CDR3nt: TGCGCCAGCAGCCAAGACATCACCACTAGTCACACAGATACGCAGTATTTT
v_gene: TRBV5-5; d_gene: -; j_gene: TRBJ2-7; abundance: once; CDR3aa: CASSLDREYEQYF; CDR3nt: TGTGCCAGCAGCTTGGATAGGGAGTACGAGCAGTACTTC
v_gene: TRBV6-5; d_gene: TRBD1; j_gene: TRBJ2-2; abundance: -; CDR3aa: CASSSGTGGWTGELFF; CDR3nt: TGTGCCAGCAGTTCCGGGACAGGGGGTTGGACCGGGGAGCTGTTTTTT
v_gene: TRBV9; d_gene: -; j_gene: TRBJ2-1; abundance: -; CDR3aa: CASSPVPPNEQFF; CDR3nt: TGTGCCAGCAGCCCCGTCCCCCCCAATGAGCAGTTCTTC
v_gene: TRBV12-5; d_gene: TRBD1; j_gene: TRBJ1-6; abundance: once; CDR3aa: CASGLVQGTGYNSPLHF; CDR3nt: TGTGCTAGTGGTTTGGTACAAGGGACAGGATATAATTCACCCCTCCACTTT
v_gene: TRBV7-2; d_gene: TRBD2; j_gene: TRBJ2-7; abundance: -; CDR3aa: CASSLSGTSGRTRYEQYF; CDR3nt: TGTGCCAGCAGCCTCTCCGGGACTAGCGGGAGGACGAGGTACGAGCAGTACTTC
v_gene: TRBV30; d_gene: TRBD2; j_gene: TRBJ2-7; abundance: -; CDR3aa: CACQTSGLLNEQYF; CDR3nt: TGTGCCTGCCAGACTAGCGGGCTTCTTAACGAGCAGTACTTC
v_gene: TRBV6-1; d_gene: -; j_gene: TRBJ1-5; abundance: -; CDR3aa: CASSEGGVTQHF; CDR3nt: TGTGCCAGCAGTGAAGGGGGGGTAACCCAGCATTTT
v_gene: TRBV4-3; d_gene: TRBD2; j_gene: TRBJ2-5; abundance: -; CDR3aa: CASSRILAGGETQYF; CDR3nt: TGCGCCAGCAGCCGGATACTAGCGGGGGGGGAGACCCAGTACTTC
v_gene: TRBV7-3; d_gene: TRBD1; j_gene: TRBJ2-7; abundance: -; CDR3aa: CASSSTGVSEQYF; CDR3nt: TGTGCCAGCAGCTCGACAGGGGTCTCCGAGCAGTACTTC
v_gene: TRBV2; d_gene: -; j_gene: TRBJ1-3; abundance: -; CDR3aa: CASGEVESGNTIYF; CDR3nt: TGTGCCAGCGGGGAAGTAGAATCTGGAAACACCATATATTTT
v_gene: TRBV7-2; d_gene: -; j_gene: TRBJ2-4; abundance: -; CDR3aa: CASSLEVEDIQYF; CDR3nt: TGTGCCAGCAGCTTAGAAGTCGAGGACATTCAGTACTTC
v_gene: TRBV7-8; d_gene: -; j_gene: TRBJ1-2; abundance: -; CDR3aa: CASSPSRVRDGYTF; CDR3nt: TGTGCCAGCAGCCCTAGTCGGGTGCGGGATGGCTACACCTTC
v_gene: TRBV19; d_gene: TRBD1; j_gene: TRBJ1-2; abundance: -; CDR3aa: CASSIEGAQAYGYTF; CDR3nt: TGTGCCAGTAGTATTGAGGGGGCGCAGGCCTATGGCTACACCTTC
v_gene: TRBV5-1; d_gene: -; j_gene: TRBJ1-6; abundance: -; CDR3aa: CASSLGDSRSPLHF; CDR3nt: TGCGCCAGCAGCTTGGGGGACTCACGGTCACCCCTCCACTTT
v_gene: TRBV5-1; d_gene: -; j_gene: TRBJ1-1; abundance: -; CDR3aa: CASSLVPGRTNTEAFF; CDR3nt: TGCGCCAGCAGCTTAGTTCCAGGGAGGACGAACACTGAAGCTTTCTTT
v_gene: TRBV28; d_gene: TRBD1; j_gene: TRBJ1-5; abundance: -; CDR3aa: CASLPGQGNQPQHF; CDR3nt: TGTGCCAGCCTACCGGGACAGGGGAATCAGCCCCAGCATTTT
v_gene: TRBV10-3; d_gene: -; j_gene: TRBJ2-3; abundance: -; CDR3aa: CAISDGREATDTQYF; CDR3nt: TGTGCCATCAGTGACGGCAGGGAAGCCACAGATACGCAGTATTTT
v_gene: TRBV5-1; d_gene: -; j_gene: TRBJ1-3; abundance: -; CDR3aa: CASSLGATGTHTIYF; CDR3nt: TGCGCCAGCAGCTTGGGGGCGACAGGAACCCACACCATATATTTT